This T cell receptor (beta chain) came from a study of blood T cell repertoires in COVID-19. In the original analysis: Cell counts per sample came from amplifying reference gene primers. Method: immunoSEQ multiplex PCR; TCRdb's copy keeps in-frame clones and lacks some. That table furnishes V, J and clone size, whereas the DNA furnished D and trimming. The sample yields about 350,000 clones, about 92% seen once. CDR1 is MNHNY, CDR2 SVGAGI, per germline (reference sequence). CDR3 size: 12 residues. V was clipped by 6 bases and J by 7 bases, with 10 bases between them. V and J are TRBV6-6 and TRBJ1-5, with D perhaps matching TRBD1 (5 bases). This sequence was found in a woman aged 55-69 years with COVID-19, enrolled during active disease. The sequenced material came from peripheral blood. The CDR3, as DNA: TGTGCCAGCAGGCGGGGGGACCAGCCCCAGCATTTT. This translates into CASRRGDQPQHF.